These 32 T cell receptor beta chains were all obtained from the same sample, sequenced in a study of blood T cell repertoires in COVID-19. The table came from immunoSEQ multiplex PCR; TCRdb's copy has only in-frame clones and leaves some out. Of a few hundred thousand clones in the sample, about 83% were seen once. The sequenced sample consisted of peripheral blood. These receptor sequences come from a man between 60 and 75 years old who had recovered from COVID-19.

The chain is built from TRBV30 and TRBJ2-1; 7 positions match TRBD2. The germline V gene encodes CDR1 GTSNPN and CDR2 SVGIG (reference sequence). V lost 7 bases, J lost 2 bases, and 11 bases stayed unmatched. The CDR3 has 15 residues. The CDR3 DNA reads TGTGCCTTCATAGAACCGGCGGGAGCCTACAATGAGCAGTTCTTC. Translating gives CAFIEPAGAYNEQFF.

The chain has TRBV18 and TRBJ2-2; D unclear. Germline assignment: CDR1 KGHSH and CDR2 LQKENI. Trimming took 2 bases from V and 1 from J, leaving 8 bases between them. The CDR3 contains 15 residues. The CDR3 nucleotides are TGTGCCAGCTCACCATCCGGTGGGAACACCGGGGAGCTGTTTTTT. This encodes CASSPSGGNTGELFF. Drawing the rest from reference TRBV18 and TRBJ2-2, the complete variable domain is NAGVMQNPRHLVRRRGQEARLRCSPMKGHSHVYWYRQLPEEGLKFMVYLQKENIIDESGMPKERFSAEFPKEGPSILRIQQVVRGDSAAYFCASSPSGGNTGELFFGEGSRLTVL.

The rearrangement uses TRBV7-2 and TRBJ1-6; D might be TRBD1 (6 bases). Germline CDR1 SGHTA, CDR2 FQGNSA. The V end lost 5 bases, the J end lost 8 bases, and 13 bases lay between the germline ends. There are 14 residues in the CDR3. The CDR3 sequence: CASSKLDRDSPLHF. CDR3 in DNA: TGTGCCAGCAGCAAGTTGGACAGAGATTCACCCCTCCACTTT.

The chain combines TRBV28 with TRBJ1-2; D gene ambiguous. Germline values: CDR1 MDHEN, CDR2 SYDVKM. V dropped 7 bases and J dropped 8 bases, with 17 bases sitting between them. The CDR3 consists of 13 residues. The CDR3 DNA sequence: TGTGCCAGCATAGCCGGGTTCGCTATGGGCTACACCTTC. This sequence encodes CASIAGFAMGYTF.

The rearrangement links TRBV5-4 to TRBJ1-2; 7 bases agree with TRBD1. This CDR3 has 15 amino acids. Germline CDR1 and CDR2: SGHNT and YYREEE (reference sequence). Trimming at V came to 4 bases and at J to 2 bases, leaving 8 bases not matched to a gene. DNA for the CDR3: TGTGCCAGCAGCAGAGGGGACAGATCCAACTATGGCTACACCTTC. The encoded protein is CASSRGDRSNYGYTF.

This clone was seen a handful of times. The DNA of the CDR3 is TGTGCCAGTAGTAGGGGGGATCCGGAGACCCAGTACTTC. Amino acid sequence: CASSRGDPETQYF. V gene TRBV19 combines with J gene TRBJ2-5; D is perhaps TRBD2 (6 bases). The CDR3 is made up of 13 amino acids. Trimming took off 4 bases at V and 5 bases at J, with 11 bases between the two ends. CDR1 is LNHDA, CDR2 SQIVND, per germline (reference sequence).

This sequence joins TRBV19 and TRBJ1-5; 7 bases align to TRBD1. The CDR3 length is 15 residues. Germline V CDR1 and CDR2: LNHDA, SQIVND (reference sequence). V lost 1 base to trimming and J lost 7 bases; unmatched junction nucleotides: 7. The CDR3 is CASSIVTGRGQPQHF. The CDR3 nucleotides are TGTGCCAGTAGTATAGTGACAGGGAGAGGACAGCCCCAGCATTTT.

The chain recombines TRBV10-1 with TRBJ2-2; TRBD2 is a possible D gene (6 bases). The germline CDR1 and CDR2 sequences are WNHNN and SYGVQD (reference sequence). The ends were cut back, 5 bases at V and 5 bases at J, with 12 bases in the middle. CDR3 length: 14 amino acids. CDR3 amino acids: CASSPLSGTGELFF. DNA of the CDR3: TGCGCCAGCAGTCCGCTTAGCGGAACCGGGGAGCTGTTTTTT.

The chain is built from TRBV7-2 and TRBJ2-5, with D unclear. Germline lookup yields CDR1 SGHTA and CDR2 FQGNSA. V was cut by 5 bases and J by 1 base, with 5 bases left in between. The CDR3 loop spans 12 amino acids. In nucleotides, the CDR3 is TGTGCCAGCAGCCAATTCCAAGAGACCCAGTACTTC. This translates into CASSQFQETQYF.

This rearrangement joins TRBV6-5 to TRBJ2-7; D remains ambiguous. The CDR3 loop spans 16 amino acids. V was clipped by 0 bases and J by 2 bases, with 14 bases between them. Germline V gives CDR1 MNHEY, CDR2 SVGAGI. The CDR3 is CASSYSERLPAYEQYF. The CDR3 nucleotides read TGTGCCAGCAGTTACTCGGAGAGACTCCCCGCCTACGAGCAGTACTTC.

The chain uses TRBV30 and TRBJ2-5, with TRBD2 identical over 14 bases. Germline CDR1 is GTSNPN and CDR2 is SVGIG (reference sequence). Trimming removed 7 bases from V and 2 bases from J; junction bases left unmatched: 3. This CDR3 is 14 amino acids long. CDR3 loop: CAYRTSGGQETQYF. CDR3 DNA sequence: TGTGCCTATCGGACTAGCGGGGGGCAAGAGACCCAGTACTTC.

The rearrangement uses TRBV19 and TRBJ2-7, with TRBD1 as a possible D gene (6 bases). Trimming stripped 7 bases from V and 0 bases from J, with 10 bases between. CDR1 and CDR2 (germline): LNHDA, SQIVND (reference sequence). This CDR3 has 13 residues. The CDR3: CASTGRGSYEQYF. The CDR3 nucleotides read TGTGCCAGTACCGGCAGGGGCTCCTACGAGCAGTACTTC.

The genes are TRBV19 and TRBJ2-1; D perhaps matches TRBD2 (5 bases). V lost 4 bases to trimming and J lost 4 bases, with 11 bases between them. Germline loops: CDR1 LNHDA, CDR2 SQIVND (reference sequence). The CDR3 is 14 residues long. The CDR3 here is CASSKSGAYNEQFF. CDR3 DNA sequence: TGTGCCAGTAGTAAAAGCGGAGCATACAATGAGCAGTTCTTC.

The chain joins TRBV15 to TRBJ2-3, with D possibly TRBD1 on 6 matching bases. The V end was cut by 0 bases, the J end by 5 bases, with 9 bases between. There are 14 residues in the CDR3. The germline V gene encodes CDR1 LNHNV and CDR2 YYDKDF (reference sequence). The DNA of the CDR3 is TGTGCCACCAGCAGAGAGGGGACACGAGATACGCAGTATTTT. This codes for CATSREGTRDTQYF. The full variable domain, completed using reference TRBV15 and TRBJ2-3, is DAMVIQNPRYQVTQFGKPVTLSCSQTLNHNVMYWYQQKSSQAPKLLFHYYDKDFNNEADTPDNFQSRRPNTSFCFLDIRSPGLGDTAMYLCATSREGTRDTQYFGPGTRLTVL.

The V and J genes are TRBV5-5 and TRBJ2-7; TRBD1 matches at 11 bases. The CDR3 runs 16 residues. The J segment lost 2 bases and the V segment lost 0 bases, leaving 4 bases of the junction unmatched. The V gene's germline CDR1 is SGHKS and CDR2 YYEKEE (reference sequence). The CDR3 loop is CASSLGPGQGAYEQYF. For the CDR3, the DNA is TGTGCCAGCAGCTTGGGCCCGGGACAGGGGGCCTACGAGCAGTACTTC.

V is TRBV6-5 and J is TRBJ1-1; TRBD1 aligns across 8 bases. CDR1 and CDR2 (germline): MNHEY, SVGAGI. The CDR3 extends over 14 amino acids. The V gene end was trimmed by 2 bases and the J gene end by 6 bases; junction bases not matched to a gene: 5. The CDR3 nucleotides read TGTGCCAGCAGTTACCGAACAGGGGGAGCTGAAGCTTTCTTT. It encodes CASSYRTGGAEAFF.

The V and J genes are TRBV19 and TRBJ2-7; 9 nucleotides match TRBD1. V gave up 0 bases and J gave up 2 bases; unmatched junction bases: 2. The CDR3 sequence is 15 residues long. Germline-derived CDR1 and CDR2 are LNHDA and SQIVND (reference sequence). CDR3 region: CASSIEQGAAYEQYF. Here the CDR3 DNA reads TGTGCCAGTAGTATAGAACAGGGGGCCGCCTACGAGCAGTACTTC.

The DNA for the CDR3 is TGTGCCAGCAAACTAGGACTAGCGGAGCTAGATACGCAGTATTTT. Translation: CASKLGLAELDTQYF. This chain joins TRBV7-9 and TRBJ2-3; 10 nucleotides line up with TRBD2. The V gene's germline CDR1 is SEHNR and CDR2 FQNEAQ (reference sequence). Trimming cost V 7 bases and J 5 bases; bases outside gene matches: 9. This CDR3 spans 15 amino acids. The complete variable domain, with remaining parts taken from reference TRBV7-9 and TRBJ2-3, reads DTGVSQNPRHKITKRGQNVTFRCDPISEHNRLYWYRQTLGQGPEFLTYFQNEAQLEKSRLLSDRFSAERPKGSFSTLEIQRTEQGDSAMYLCASKLGLAELDTQYFGPGTRLTVL.

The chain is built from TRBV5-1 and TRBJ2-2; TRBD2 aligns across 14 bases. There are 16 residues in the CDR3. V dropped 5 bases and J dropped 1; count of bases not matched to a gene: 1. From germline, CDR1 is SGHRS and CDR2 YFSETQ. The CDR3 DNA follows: TGCGCCAGCAGTGGGACTAGCGGGAGGAACACCGGGGAGCTGTTTTTT. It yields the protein CASSGTSGRNTGELFF.

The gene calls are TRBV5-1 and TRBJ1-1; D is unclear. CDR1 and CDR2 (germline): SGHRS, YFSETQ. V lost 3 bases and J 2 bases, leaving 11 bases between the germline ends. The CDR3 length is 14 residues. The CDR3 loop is CASSSRGVNTEAFF. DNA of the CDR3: TGCGCCAGCAGCTCCCGTGGAGTCAACACTGAAGCTTTCTTT.

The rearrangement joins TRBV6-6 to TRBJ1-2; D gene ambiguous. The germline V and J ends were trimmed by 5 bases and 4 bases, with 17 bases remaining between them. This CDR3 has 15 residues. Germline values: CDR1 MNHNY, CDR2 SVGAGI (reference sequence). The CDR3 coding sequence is TGTGCCAGCAGTGTGGGCGAGGGCGATGGCTATGGCTACACCTTC. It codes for CASSVGEGDGYGYTF.

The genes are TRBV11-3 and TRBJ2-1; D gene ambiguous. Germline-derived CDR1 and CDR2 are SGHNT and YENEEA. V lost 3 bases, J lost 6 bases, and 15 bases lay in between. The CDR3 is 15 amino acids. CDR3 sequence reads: CASSFSGGRSNEQFF. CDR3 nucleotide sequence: TGTGCCAGCAGCTTCTCCGGCGGCCGAAGCAATGAGCAGTTCTTC. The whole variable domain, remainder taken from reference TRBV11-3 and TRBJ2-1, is EAGVVQSPRYKIIEKKQPVAFWCNPISGHNTLYWYLQNLGQGPELLIRYENEEAVDDSQLPKDRFSAERLKGVDSTLKIQPAELGDSAVYLCASSFSGGRSNEQFFGPGTRLTVL.

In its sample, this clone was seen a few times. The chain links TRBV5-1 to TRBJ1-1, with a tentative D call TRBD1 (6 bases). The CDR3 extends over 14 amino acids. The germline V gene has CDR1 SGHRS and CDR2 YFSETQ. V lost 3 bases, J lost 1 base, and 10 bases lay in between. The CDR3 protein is CASSWGGPNTEAFF. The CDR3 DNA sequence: TGCGCCAGCAGCTGGGGGGGCCCGAACACTGAAGCTTTCTTT.

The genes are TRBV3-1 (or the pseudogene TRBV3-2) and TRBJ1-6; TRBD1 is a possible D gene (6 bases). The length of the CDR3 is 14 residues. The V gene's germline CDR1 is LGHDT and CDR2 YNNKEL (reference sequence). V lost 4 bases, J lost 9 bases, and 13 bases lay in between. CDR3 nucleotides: TGTGCCAGCAGCCTCAGGGGCCTCGGTTCACCCCTCCACTTT. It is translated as CASSLRGLGSPLHF.

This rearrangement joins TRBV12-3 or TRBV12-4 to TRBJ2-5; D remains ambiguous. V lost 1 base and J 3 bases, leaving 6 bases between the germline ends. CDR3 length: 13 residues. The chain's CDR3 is CASSLVPKETQYF. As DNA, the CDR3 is TGTGCCAGCAGTTTAGTCCCTAAAGAGACCCAGTACTTC.

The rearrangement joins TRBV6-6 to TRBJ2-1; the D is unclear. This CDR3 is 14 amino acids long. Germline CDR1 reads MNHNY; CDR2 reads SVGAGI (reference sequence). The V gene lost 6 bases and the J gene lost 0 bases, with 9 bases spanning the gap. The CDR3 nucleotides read TGTGCCAGCAGAGATGACTTCTCCTACAATGAGCAGTTCTTC. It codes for CASRDDFSYNEQFF.

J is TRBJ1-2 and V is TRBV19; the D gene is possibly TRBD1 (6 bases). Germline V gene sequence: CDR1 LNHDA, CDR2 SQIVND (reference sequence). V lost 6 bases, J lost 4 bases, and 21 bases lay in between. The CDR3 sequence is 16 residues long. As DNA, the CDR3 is TGTGCCAGTAGCGTCATTACCACAGGGCGAAGCTATGGCTACACCTTC. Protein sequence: CASSVITTGRSYGYTF.

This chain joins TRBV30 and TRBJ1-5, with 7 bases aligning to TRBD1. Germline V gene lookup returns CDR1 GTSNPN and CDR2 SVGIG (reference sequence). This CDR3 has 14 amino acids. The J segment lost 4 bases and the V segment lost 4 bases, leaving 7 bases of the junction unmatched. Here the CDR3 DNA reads TGTGCCTGGACTCCGGGACAGTTAAATCAGCCCCAGCATTTT. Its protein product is CAWTPGQLNQPQHF.

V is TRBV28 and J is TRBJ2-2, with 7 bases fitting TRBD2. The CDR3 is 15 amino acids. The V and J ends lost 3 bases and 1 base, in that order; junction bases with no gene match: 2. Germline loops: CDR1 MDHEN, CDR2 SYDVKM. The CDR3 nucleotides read TGTGCCAGCAGTTTTGCGGGAGTGAACACCGGGGAGCTGTTTTTT. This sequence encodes CASSFAGVNTGELFF.

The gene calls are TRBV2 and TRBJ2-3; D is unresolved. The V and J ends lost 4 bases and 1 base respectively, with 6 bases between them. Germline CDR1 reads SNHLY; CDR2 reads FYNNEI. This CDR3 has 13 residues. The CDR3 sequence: CASSAQGTDTQYF. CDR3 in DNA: TGTGCCAGCAGTGCCCAGGGCACAGATACGCAGTATTTT.

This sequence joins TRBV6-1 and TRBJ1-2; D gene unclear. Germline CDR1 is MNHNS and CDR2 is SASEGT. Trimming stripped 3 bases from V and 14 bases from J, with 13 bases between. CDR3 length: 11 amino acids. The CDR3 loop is CASSENSGRTF. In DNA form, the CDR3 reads TGTGCCAGCAGTGAGAACTCAGGTAGAACCTTC.

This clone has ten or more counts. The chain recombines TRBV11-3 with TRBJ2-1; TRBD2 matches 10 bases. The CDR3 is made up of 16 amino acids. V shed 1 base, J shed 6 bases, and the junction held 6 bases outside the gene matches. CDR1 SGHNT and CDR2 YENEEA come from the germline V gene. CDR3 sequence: CASSLGDSGGANEQFF. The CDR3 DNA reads TGTGCCAGCAGCTTAGGGGACAGCGGGGGGGCCAATGAGCAGTTCTTC.